This T cell receptor (beta chain) was sequenced during a study of T cell changes during pregnancy in multiple sclerosis. Libraries were prepared by immunoSEQ multiplex PCR; TCRdb keeps only in-frame clonotypes and omits some of them. Among 60,000 or so clones listed, roughly 90% were seen once. CDR3 size: 14 residues. In germline, CDR1 is MNHNS, CDR2 SASEGT. The V end was cut by 0 bases, the J end by 2 bases, with 8 bases between. The rearrangement uses TRBV6-1 and TRBJ2-7; D possibly corresponds to TRBD2 (6 bases). Sequenced here: peripheral blood, sampled before pregnancy. This TCR was sampled from a female donor with multiple sclerosis, enrolled in a pregnancy study. The CDR3 nucleotides read TGTGCCAGCAGTGAAGCAGGAGGGACCTACGAGCAGTACTTC. Translating gives CASSEAGGTYEQYF.